This T cell receptor (beta chain) appears in the sequencing data of a study of blood T cell repertoires in COVID-19. The repertoire was sequenced with immunoSEQ multiplex PCR; TCRdb's copy has only in-frame clones and lacks some. The sample holds about 190,000 clones, 89% seen once. This CDR3 contains 15 residues. Trimming removed 1 base from V and 10 bases from J, with 17 bases in between. Germline V CDR1 and CDR2: SEHNR, FQNEAQ (reference sequence). The chain links TRBV7-9 to TRBJ2-1, with D unresolved. Sequencing input: peripheral blood. This clonotype was obtained from a man in his forties with acute or convalescent COVID-19. The chain's CDR3 is CASSLGGGVSREQFF. CDR3 bases: TGTGCCAGCAGCTTAGGTGGCGGAGTCTCTAGGGAGCAGTTCTTC.